Shown below are 18 T cell receptor beta chains from a single sample sequenced in a study of cytomegalovirus exposure and HLA in healthy donors. PCR used 60 Vbeta primers and 13 Jbeta primers. Generated by immunoSEQ multiplex PCR, the TCRdb table keeps only in-frame clones and is missing some. The data hold 110,000 to 150,000 clones, with approximately 77% observed a single time. The sequencing sample was made of PBMCs. The receptors were gathered from a woman aged 50 to 65 in good health and CMV-seronegative.

This chain connects TRBV4-2 to TRBJ1-4; the D gene is possibly TRBD1 (5 bases). Germline V gives CDR1 LGHNA, CDR2 YNFKEQ. This CDR3 comprises 16 residues. Trimming removed 0 bases from V and 5 bases from J, with 13 bases in between. The CDR3 coding sequence is TGTGCCAGCAGCCAAGATCAATGGCAGGGAAATGAAAAACTGTTTTTT. This translates into CASSQDQWQGNEKLFF.

A few counts support this clone. The rearrangement joins TRBV14 to TRBJ1-6; 7 bases match TRBD1. Germline CDR1 reads SGHDN; CDR2 reads FVKESK. The CDR3 totals 13 residues. The V segment lost 2 bases and the J segment 13 bases; nucleotides outside the gene matches: 5. The CDR3 protein is CASSQRRDSPLHF. The DNA of the CDR3 is TGTGCCAGCAGCCAACGCCGGGACAGTCCCCTCCACTTT.

This chain links TRBV2 with TRBJ1-5; TRBD1 aligns across 8 bases. Germline V lookup: CDR1 SNHLY, CDR2 FYNNEI. V dropped 4 bases and J dropped 3; count of bases not matched to a gene: 11. The CDR3 contains 17 residues. The CDR3 here is CASSATGVHPTNQPQHF. Here the CDR3 DNA reads TGTGCCAGCAGTGCGACAGGGGTTCACCCTACCAATCAGCCCCAGCATTTT.

The chain couples TRBV5-6 to TRBJ1-5; a possible D gene is TRBD1 (5 bases). V lost 0 bases to trimming and J lost 6 bases, with 10 bases between them. This CDR3 is built from 14 residues. Germline assignment: CDR1 SGHDT and CDR2 YYEEEE. The CDR3 reads CASSLGIRGQPQHF. The DNA for the CDR3 is TGTGCCAGCAGCTTGGGGATAAGGGGTCAGCCCCAGCATTTT.

The gene calls are TRBV7-2 and TRBJ2-5; possibly TRBD2 for D (6 bases). V shed 0 bases and J shed 5 bases, with 13 bases lying between them. CDR1 SGHTA and CDR2 FQGNSA come from the germline V gene. The CDR3 is made up of 15 amino acids. DNA of the CDR3: TGTGCCAGCAGCTTAGCGGGAGGCGGCGGGGAGACCCAGTACTTC. Translating it yields CASSLAGGGGETQYF.

This clone was picked up a small number of times. The chain recombines TRBV30 with TRBJ1-2; weak D call: TRBD1 (5 bases). V gave up 3 bases and J gave up 8 bases, with 19 bases separating them. Germline loops: CDR1 GTSNPN, CDR2 SVGIG (reference sequence). The CDR3 sequence is 14 residues long. CDR3 region: CAWSPYASRAGYTF. Written as DNA, the CDR3 is TGTGCCTGGAGCCCTTATGCTTCCAGGGCCGGCTACACCTTC.

This rearrangement joins TRBV7-8 to TRBJ1-5; D possibly corresponds to TRBD1 (5 bases). Germline-derived CDR1 and CDR2 are SGHVS and FQNEAQ. Trimming cost V 5 bases and J 5 bases, with 19 bases left between them. The CDR3 totals 16 residues. CDR3 loop: CASSLRQSQTDQPQHF. The CDR3 DNA follows: TGTGCCAGCAGCCTGCGACAGTCCCAAACGGATCAGCCCCAGCATTTT. The whole variable domain, remainder taken from reference TRBV7-8 and TRBJ1-5, is GAGVSQSPRYKVAKRGQDVALRCDPISGHVSLFWYQQALGQGPEFLTYFQNEAQLDKSGLPSDRFFAERPEGSVSTLKIQRTQQEDSAVYLCASSLRQSQTDQPQHFGDGTRLSIL.

This clone was detected a few times. The V call is TRBV18, the J call TRBJ2-7; TRBD1 agrees at 10 bases. Trimming cost V 5 bases and J 5 bases; bases outside gene matches: 9. Germline CDR1 KGHSH, CDR2 LQKENI. The CDR3 consists of 15 residues. CDR3 residues: CASSEQGQGYHEQYF. The CDR3 DNA reads as TGTGCCAGCTCAGAACAGGGACAGGGGTACCACGAGCAGTACTTC.

This clone appeared a few times. The chain uses TRBV19 and TRBJ2-7, with 9 bases fitting TRBD1. After removal of 5 bases from V and 3 bases from J, the junction contained 11 bases not matched to a gene. This CDR3 spans 16 amino acids. The germline CDR1 and CDR2 sequences are LNHDA and SQIVND (reference sequence). CDR3 loop: CASSDRQGVKYYEQYF. The DNA for the CDR3 is TGTGCCAGTAGTGACCGACAGGGGGTAAAATACTACGAGCAGTACTTC.

The V gene is TRBV6-6, the J gene TRBJ2-1, with 9 positions matching TRBD1. V shed 7 bases, J shed 10 bases, and the junction held 17 bases outside the gene matches. The CDR3 length is 16 residues. Germline CDR1 and CDR2: MNHNY and SVGAGI (reference sequence). CDR3 in DNA: TGTGCCAGCAACCCGGGACAGGGTCCTGAGATTAGGGAGCAGTTCTTC. Translating it yields CASNPGQGPEIREQFF.

This clone was seen a single time. The genes are TRBV2 and TRBJ2-2; D gene ambiguous. From germline, CDR1 is SNHLY and CDR2 FYNNEI. The V end lost 6 bases, the J end lost 8 bases, and 16 bases lay between the germline ends. This CDR3 contains 14 residues. CDR3 sequence (DNA): TGTGCCAGCAGAGGTTGGGTAGCCGGGGGGGAGCTGTTTTTT. Protein product: CASRGWVAGGELFF.

Here the CDR3 DNA reads TGTGCCACCAGCAGAGGGGGCTCAGGAAACACCATATATTTT. This translates into CATSRGGSGNTIYF. The rearrangement uses TRBV15 and TRBJ1-3, with D perhaps matching TRBD1 (5 bases). CDR1 is LNHNV, CDR2 YYDKDF, per germline (reference sequence). V was trimmed by 1 base and J by 4 bases, leaving 8 bases between them. The CDR3 totals 14 residues.

The chain combines TRBV9 with TRBJ1-5, with D tentatively TRBD1 (5 bases). The germline V gene has CDR1 SGDLS and CDR2 YYNGEE. V lost 0 bases, J lost 4 bases, and 5 bases lay in between. This CDR3 spans 13 amino acids. The CDR3 region is CASSVAGNQPQHF. The CDR3 DNA follows: TGTGCCAGCAGCGTAGCAGGGAATCAGCCCCAGCATTTT.

This chain connects TRBV5-4 to TRBJ2-2, with TRBD2 matching 13 bases. The CDR3 runs to 15 residues. Looked up from germline, CDR1 is SGHNT and CDR2 is YYREEE (reference sequence). V shed 3 bases and J 5 bases; nucleotides not matched to a gene: 1. The CDR3 DNA sequence: TGTGCCAGCAGCTCGGGACTAGCGGGGACCGGGGAGCTGTTTTTT. This sequence encodes CASSSGLAGTGELFF.

The chain combines TRBV5-6 with TRBJ1-5, with D perhaps matching TRBD1 (5 bases). The germline V gene has CDR1 SGHDT and CDR2 YYEEEE. V was shortened by 4 bases and J by 7 bases, with 18 bases between the two germline ends. This CDR3 has 15 amino acids. Here the CDR3 DNA reads TGTGCCAGCAGCCGTACCGACAGCTTCGGGCAGCCCCAGCATTTT. Its protein is CASSRTDSFGQPQHF.

CDR3 in DNA: TGTGCCAGTAGTACCAGACAAGGCTTACGAGAGACCCAGTACTTC. This encodes CASSTRQGLRETQYF. The rearrangement uses TRBV19 and TRBJ2-5; D gene ambiguous. The CDR3 sequence is 15 residues long. Germline-derived CDR1 and CDR2 are LNHDA and SQIVND (reference sequence). Trimming removed 4 bases from V and 4 bases from J, with 16 bases in between.

The rearrangement uses TRBV7-3 and TRBJ2-3; 9 bases are a match to TRBD2. J lost 6 bases, V lost 6 bases, and 22 bases had no gene match. The CDR3 has 19 amino acids. Germline V gene lookup returns CDR1 SGHTA and CDR2 FQGTGA. The CDR3 nucleotides are TGTGCCAGCAGGGCCGGGACTAGCTATATGTCGCGCCTTGAGGATACGCAGTATTTT. As protein: CASRAGTSYMSRLEDTQYF.

The table lists this clone with a few counts. This chain connects TRBV6-4 to TRBJ2-3, with D possibly matching TRBD2 (5 bases). Germline-derived CDR1 and CDR2 are MRHNA and SNTAGT. V lost 0 bases and J 3 bases, leaving 10 bases between the germline ends. The CDR3 runs 15 residues. CDR3 DNA: TGTGCCAGCAGTGACTCGTTAGAGGGAACAGATACGCAGTATTTT. Residues: CASSDSLEGTDTQYF.